The 16 T cell receptor beta chains given below trace back to one sample, sequenced in a study of blood T cells in healthy people across ages (dated by TCRdb to the mid-2010s). To prepare the library, 5' RACE was applied. Sequencing relied on an Illumina HiSeq 2500. The second PCR ran for about 6 to 11 cycles and used a J-beta primer mix along with a sample-barcoded 5' primer. TCRdb redid the processing of the public reads, applying fastp at Q25 and MiXCR, and retained in-frame beta chains. When rows share a CDR3 protein, they turn into one entry using the most common DNA and genes. The sample includes approximately 690,000 distinct CDR3 sequences, with around two fifths observed a single time. Around 30% of the sample is in the top ten clones. Sequenced material: blood. The receptors were sampled from a man aged 80 or over in good health.

The chain recombines TRBV2 with TRBJ2-5; 9 bases match TRBD1. Germline lookup yields CDR1 SNHLY and CDR2 FYNNEI. With 4 bases clipped from V and 5 bases from J, the junction kept 8 bases outside the gene matches. The CDR3 is made up of 15 amino acids. This CDR3 is CASSAGQGIVETQYF. The CDR3 bases are TGTGCCAGCAGTGCGGGACAGGGTATAGTCGAGACCCAGTACTTC.

The chain recombines TRBV2 with TRBJ2-1; 7 bases are shared with TRBD1. Germline V lookup: CDR1 SNHLY, CDR2 FYNNEI. CDR3 size: 13 residues. J gave up 3 bases and V 8 bases, and 4 bases lay outside the gene matches. The CDR3 is CASDRTGYNEQFF. CDR3 DNA: TGTGCCAGCGATCGGACAGGCTACAATGAGCAGTTCTTC.

The chain is built from TRBV20-1 and TRBJ2-1, with no clear D. This CDR3 has 14 residues. Trimming took 4 bases from V and 0 from J, leaving 10 bases between them. CDR1 DFQATT and CDR2 SNEGSKA come from the germline V gene (reference sequence). CDR3 nucleotide sequence: TGCAGTGCTACGTTTAAGGTCTCCTACAATGAGCAGTTCTTC. It is translated as CSATFKVSYNEQFF.

This clonotype was counted only a few times. This chain links TRBV5-1 with TRBJ2-3, with unresolved D. Germline CDR1 and CDR2: SGHRS and YFSETQ. Trimming stripped 1 base from V and 1 base from J, with 10 bases between. The CDR3 runs to 15 residues. The CDR3 region is CASSLFPQRTDTQYF. The CDR3 DNA reads TGCGCCAGCAGCTTGTTTCCACAGCGCACAGATACGCAGTATTTT.

The V gene is TRBV2, the J gene TRBJ2-2, with D unclear. The CDR3 totals 11 residues. Germline V gene sequence: CDR1 SNHLY, CDR2 FYNNEI. V lost 6 bases to trimming and J lost 5 bases, with 4 bases between them. For the CDR3, the DNA is TGTGCCAGCAGGGTTACCGGGGAGCTGTTTTTT. Amino acid sequence: CASRVTGELFF.

In this sample, this clonotype turned up many times. V is TRBV5-6 and J is TRBJ1-1; the D is unclear. CDR1 SGHDT and CDR2 YYEEEE come from the germline V gene. CDR3 length equals 14 residues. Trimming left V 6 bases short and J 1 base short, with 13 bases between. The CDR3 sequence is CASTPYTKNTEAFF. The CDR3 nucleotides read TGTGCCAGCACTCCTTACACAAAGAACACTGAAGCTTTCTTT.

CDR3 nucleotide sequence: TGTGCCAGCAGTTTATATGGGGGTGCAGGATACGAGCAGTACTTC. Translated, it gives CASSLYGGAGYEQYF. J is TRBJ2-7 and V is TRBV28; D tentatively fits TRBD1 or TRBD2 (5 bases each). This CDR3 comprises 15 residues. The germline V gene has CDR1 MDHEN and CDR2 SYDVKM. With 1 base removed from V and 4 bases from J, the gap between germline ends came to 14 bases.

This clonotype was observed a handful of times. This rearrangement joins TRBV20-1 to TRBJ1-6, with D uncertain. This CDR3 has 16 residues. Trimming took 3 bases from V and 0 from J, leaving 12 bases between them. Per germline, CDR1 DFQATT and CDR2 SNEGSKA (reference sequence). CDR3 sequence reads: CSARFSGSSYNSPLHF. For the CDR3, the DNA is TGCAGTGCTAGGTTTTCCGGCAGCTCCTATAATTCACCCCTCCACTTT.

The chain couples TRBV20-1 to TRBJ2-1; D not certain. V was trimmed by 4 bases and J by 12 bases, leaving 7 bases between them. Germline V gene lookup returns CDR1 DFQATT and CDR2 SNEGSKA (reference sequence). The CDR3 has 9 amino acids. CDR3 amino acids: CSAIYGQFF. The CDR3 DNA sequence: TGCAGTGCTATTTACGGGCAGTTCTTC.

This clonotype was detected only a few times. The rearrangement joins TRBV9 to TRBJ2-3, with 8 bases fitting TRBD2. Germline values: CDR1 SGDLS, CDR2 YYNGEE. The junction had 13 bases not matched to a gene; V was cut back by 4 bases and J by 0 bases. The CDR3 extends over 18 amino acids. The CDR3 region has the DNA TGTGCCAGCAGCCGGAGGGCTAGCGGGCCAACTAGCACAGATACGCAGTATTTT. This gives the protein CASSRRASGPTSTDTQYF.

As concerns this clonotype: This sequence may be a read error, since a much larger clone differs from it by one base. This chain's CDR3 is CSVLRATSTDAQYF. CDR3 bases: TGCAGCGTCCTAAGGGCGACTAGCACAGATGCGCAGTATTTT. V is TRBV29-1 and J is TRBJ2-3; 7 bases map to TRBD2. Germline V CDR1 and CDR2: SQVTM, ANQGSEA. The CDR3 sequence is 14 residues long.

The chain has TRBV6-5 and TRBJ2-2; the D gene could be TRBD1 or TRBD2 (5 bases each). Germline CDR1 is MNHEY and CDR2 is SVGAGI. V shed 4 bases and J shed 2 bases, with 5 bases lying between them. The CDR3 sequence is 13 residues long. The CDR3 region is CASSWDNTGELFF. The CDR3 DNA reads TGTGCCAGCAGTTGGGACAACACCGGGGAGCTGTTTTTT.

The rearrangement joins TRBV6-5 to TRBJ2-3; the D gene is possibly TRBD2 (6 bases). CDR3 length: 18 amino acids. Trimming took off 2 bases at V and 0 bases at J, with 18 bases between the two ends. Germline V lookup: CDR1 MNHEY, CDR2 SVGAGI. CDR3 DNA: TGTGCCAGCAGTTACCCTGCGGGGATGGGTGTTAGCACAGATACGCAGTATTTT. It translates to CASSYPAGMGVSTDTQYF.

This clonotype was seen a few times. The chain combines TRBV6-1 with TRBJ1-2; D perhaps matches TRBD1 (5 bases). The CDR3 totals 16 residues. The ends were cut back, 5 bases at V and 4 bases at J, with 20 bases in the middle. In germline, CDR1 is MNHNS, CDR2 SASEGT. The CDR3: CASSPERGARSYGYTF. The CDR3 DNA sequence: TGTGCCAGCAGTCCCGAACGAGGGGCGCGGTCCTATGGCTACACCTTC.

The V call is TRBV3-1, the J call TRBJ2-5, with 11 positions matching TRBD2. Trimming took 1 base from V and 0 from J; bases not matched to a gene: 7. Germline lookup yields CDR1 LGHDT and CDR2 YNNKEL (reference sequence). The CDR3 consists of 18 residues. CDR3 bases: TGTGCCAGCAGCCAAGCACGTGGGACTAGCGGAAACCAAGAGACCCAGTACTTC. Residues: CASSQARGTSGNQETQYF.

In regard to this clonotype: A much more abundant neighbour one base away suggests this may be a read error. This sequence joins TRBV11-2 and TRBJ2-1; D call uncertain. Per the germline V gene, CDR1 is SGHAT and CDR2 is FQNNGV. The CDR3 covers 13 residues. The CDR3 loop reads CTSSLATRSPEFF. CDR3 DNA sequence: TGTACCAGCAGCTTAGCTACCCGGTCCCCGGAGTTCTTC.